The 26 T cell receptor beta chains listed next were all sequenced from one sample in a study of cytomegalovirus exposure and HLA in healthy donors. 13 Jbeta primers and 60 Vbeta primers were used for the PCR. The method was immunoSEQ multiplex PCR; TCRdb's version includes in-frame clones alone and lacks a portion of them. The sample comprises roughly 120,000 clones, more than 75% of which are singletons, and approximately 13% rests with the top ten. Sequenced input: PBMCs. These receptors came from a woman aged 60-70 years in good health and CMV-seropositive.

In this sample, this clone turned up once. As DNA, the CDR3 is TGTGCCAGCTCAACGACAGGGGGCTCGAACACCGGGGAGCTGTTTTTT. Translating it yields CASSTTGGSNTGELFF. The V gene is TRBV18, the J gene TRBJ2-2, with 10 bases identical to TRBD1. V lost 5 bases and J lost 0; bases outside the gene matches: 3. Looked up from germline, CDR1 is KGHSH and CDR2 is LQKENI. CDR3 length: 16 residues.

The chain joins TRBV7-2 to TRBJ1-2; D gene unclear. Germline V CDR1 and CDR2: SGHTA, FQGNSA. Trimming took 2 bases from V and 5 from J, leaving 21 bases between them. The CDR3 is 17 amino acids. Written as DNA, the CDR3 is TGTGCCAGCAGCTTAATGGGCCCGGCGGAGGTATTGTATGGCTACACCTTC. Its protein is CASSLMGPAEVLYGYTF.

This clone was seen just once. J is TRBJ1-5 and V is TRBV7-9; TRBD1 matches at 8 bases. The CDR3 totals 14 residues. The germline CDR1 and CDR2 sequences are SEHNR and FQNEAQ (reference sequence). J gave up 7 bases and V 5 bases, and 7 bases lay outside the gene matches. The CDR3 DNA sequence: TGTGCCAGCAGCAGGACAGGGATCGGGCAGCCCCAGCATTTT. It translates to CASSRTGIGQPQHF.

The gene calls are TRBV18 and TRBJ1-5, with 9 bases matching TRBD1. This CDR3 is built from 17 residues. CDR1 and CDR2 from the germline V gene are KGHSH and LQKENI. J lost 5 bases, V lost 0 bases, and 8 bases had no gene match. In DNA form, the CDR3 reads TGTGCCAGCTCACCACCGTCCTTAGGACAGGGGTATCAGCCCCAGCATTTT. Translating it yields CASSPPSLGQGYQPQHF.

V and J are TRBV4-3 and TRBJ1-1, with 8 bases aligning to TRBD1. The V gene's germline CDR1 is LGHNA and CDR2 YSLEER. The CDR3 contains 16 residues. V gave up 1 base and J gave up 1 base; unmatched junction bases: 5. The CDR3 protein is CASSQGAGTGNTEAFF. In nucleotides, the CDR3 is TGCGCCAGCAGCCAAGGAGCCGGGACAGGGAACACTGAAGCTTTCTTT.

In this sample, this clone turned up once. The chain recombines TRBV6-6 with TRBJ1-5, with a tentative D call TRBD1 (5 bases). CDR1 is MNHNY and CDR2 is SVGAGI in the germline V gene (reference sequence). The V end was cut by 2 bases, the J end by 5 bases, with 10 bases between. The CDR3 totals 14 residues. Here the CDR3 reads CASSYPGLHQPQHF. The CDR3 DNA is TGTGCCAGCAGTTACCCAGGGCTTCATCAGCCCCAGCATTTT.

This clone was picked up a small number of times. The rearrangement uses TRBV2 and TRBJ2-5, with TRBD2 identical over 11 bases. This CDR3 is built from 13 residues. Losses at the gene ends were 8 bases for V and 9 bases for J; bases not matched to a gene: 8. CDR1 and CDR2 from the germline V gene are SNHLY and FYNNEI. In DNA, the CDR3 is TGTGCCAGCGATACTAGCGGGAGCCCATCCCAGTACTTC. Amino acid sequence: CASDTSGSPSQYF.

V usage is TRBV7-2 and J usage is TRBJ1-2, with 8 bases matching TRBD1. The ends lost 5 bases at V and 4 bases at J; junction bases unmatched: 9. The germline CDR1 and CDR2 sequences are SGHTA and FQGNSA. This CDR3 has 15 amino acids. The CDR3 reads CASSPGTGIPYGYTF. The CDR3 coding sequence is TGTGCCAGCAGCCCCGGGACAGGCATCCCCTATGGCTACACCTTC.

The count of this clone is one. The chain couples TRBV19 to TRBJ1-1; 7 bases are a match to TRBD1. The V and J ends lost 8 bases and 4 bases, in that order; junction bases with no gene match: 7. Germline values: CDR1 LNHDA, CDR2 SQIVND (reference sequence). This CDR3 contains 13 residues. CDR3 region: CASSRRGLTEAFF. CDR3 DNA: TGTGCCAGTTCGAGGAGGGGGCTCACTGAAGCTTTCTTT.

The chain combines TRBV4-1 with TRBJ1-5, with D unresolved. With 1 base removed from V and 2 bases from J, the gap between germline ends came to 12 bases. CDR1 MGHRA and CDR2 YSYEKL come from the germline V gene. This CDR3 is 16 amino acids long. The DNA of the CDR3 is TGCGCCAGCAGCCAAGTCGGGGTTAGTGGCAATCAGCCCCAGCATTTT. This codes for CASSQVGVSGNQPQHF.

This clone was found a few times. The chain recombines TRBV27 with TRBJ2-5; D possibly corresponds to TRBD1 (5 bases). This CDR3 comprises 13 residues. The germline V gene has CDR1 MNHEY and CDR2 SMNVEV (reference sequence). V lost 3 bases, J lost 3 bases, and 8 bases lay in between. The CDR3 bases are TGTGCCAGCAGTTTTGTAGGGGAAGAGACCCAGTACTTC. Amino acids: CASSFVGEETQYF.

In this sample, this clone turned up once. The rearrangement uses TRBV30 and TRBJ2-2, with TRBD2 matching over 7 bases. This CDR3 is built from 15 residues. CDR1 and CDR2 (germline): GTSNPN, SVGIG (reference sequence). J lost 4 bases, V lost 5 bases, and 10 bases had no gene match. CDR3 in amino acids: CAWGMWGGSTGELFF. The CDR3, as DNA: TGTGCCTGGGGAATGTGGGGGGGAAGCACCGGGGAGCTGTTTTTT.

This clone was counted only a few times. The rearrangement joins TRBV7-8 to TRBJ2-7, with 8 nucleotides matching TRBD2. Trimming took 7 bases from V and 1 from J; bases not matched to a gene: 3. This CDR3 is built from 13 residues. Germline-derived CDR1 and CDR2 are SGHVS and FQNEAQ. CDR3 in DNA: TGTGCCAGCAAGGCGGGGGGTTCCTACGAGCAGTACTTC. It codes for CASKAGGSYEQYF. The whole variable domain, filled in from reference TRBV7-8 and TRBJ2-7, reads GAGVSQSPRYKVAKRGQDVALRCDPISGHVSLFWYQQALGQGPEFLTYFQNEAQLDKSGLPSDRFFAERPEGSVSTLKIQRTQQEDSAVYLCASKAGGSYEQYFGPGTRLTVT.

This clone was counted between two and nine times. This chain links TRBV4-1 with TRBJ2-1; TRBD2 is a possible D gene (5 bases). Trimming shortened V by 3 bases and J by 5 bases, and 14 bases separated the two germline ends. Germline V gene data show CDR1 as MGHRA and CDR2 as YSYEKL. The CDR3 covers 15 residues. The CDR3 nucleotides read TGCGCCAGCAGCCACGGGAACCCCGACCACAATGAGCAGTTCTTC. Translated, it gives CASSHGNPDHNEQFF.

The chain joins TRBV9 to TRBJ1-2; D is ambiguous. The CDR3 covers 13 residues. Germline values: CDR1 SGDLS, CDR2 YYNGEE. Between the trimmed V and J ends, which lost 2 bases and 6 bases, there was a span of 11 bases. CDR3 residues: CASSVGVLNGYTF. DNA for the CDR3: TGTGCCAGCAGCGTCGGTGTTCTAAATGGCTACACCTTC. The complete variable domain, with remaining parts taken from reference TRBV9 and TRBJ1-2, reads DSGVTQTPKHLITATGQRVTLRCSPRSGDLSVYWYQQSLDQGLQFLIQYYNGEERAKGNILERFSAQQFPDLHSELNLSSLELGDSALYFCASSVGVLNGYTFGSGTRLTVV.

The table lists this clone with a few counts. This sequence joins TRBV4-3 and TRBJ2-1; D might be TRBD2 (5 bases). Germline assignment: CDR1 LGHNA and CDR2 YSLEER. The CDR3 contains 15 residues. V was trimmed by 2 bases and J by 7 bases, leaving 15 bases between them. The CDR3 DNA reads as TGCGCCAGCAGCCAAACTAGAACCAATGTAAATGAGCAGTTCTTC. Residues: CASSQTRTNVNEQFF.

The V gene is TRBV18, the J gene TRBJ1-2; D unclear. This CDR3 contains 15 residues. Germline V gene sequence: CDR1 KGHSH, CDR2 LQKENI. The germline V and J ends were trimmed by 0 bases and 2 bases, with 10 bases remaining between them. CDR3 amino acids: CASSPPSVQNYGYTF. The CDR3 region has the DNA TGTGCCAGCTCACCACCAAGCGTCCAAAACTATGGCTACACCTTC.

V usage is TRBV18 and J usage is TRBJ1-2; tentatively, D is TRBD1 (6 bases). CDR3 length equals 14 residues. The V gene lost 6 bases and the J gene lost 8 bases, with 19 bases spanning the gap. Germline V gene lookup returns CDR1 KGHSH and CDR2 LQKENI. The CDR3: CASSGLQGDAGYTF. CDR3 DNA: TGTGCCAGCTCGGGATTACAGGGAGATGCGGGCTACACCTTC.

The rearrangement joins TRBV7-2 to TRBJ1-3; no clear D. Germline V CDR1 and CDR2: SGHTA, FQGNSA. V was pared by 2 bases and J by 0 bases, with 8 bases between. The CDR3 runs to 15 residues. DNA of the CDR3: TGTGCCAGCAGCTTATTCACAAGCTCTGGAAACACCATATATTTT. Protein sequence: CASSLFTSSGNTIYF.

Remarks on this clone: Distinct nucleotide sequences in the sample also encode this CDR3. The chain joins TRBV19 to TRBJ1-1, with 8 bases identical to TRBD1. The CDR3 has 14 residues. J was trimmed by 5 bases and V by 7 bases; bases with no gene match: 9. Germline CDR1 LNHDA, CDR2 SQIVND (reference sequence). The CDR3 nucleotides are TGTGCCAGTATAGGAGGACAGGGCTGGACTGAAGCTTTCTTT. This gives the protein CASIGGQGWTEAFF.

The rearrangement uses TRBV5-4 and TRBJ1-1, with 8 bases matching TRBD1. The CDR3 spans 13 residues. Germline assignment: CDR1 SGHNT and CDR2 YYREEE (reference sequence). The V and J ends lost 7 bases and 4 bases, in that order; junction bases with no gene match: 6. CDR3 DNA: TGTGCCAGCCAGGACAGGGCTGGCACTGAAGCTTTCTTT. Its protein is CASQDRAGTEAFF.

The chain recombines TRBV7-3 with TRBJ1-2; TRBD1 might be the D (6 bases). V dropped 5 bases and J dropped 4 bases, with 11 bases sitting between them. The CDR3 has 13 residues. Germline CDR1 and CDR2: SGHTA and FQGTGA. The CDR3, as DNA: TGTGCCAGCAGCCCGGGACATACCTATGGCTACACCTTC. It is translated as CASSPGHTYGYTF. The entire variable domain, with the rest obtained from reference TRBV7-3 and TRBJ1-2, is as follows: GAGVSQTPSNKVTEKGKYVELRCDPISGHTALYWYRQSLGQGPEFLIYFQGTGAADDSGLPNDRFFAVRPEGSVSTLKIQRTERGDSAVYLCASSPGHTYGYTFGSGTRLTVV.

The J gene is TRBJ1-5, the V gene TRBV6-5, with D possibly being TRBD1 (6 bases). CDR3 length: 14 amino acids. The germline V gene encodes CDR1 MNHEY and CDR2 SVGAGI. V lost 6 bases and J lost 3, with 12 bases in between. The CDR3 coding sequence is TGTGCCAGCAGCCTACAGGGTCCCAATCAGCCCCAGCATTTT. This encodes CASSLQGPNQPQHF.

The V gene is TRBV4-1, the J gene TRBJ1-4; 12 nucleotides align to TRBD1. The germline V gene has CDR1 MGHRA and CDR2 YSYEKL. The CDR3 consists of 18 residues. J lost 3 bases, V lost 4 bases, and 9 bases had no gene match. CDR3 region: CASSRIPGQGAANEKLFF. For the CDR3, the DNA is TGCGCCAGCAGCCGGATACCGGGACAGGGGGCGGCTAATGAAAAACTGTTTTTT.

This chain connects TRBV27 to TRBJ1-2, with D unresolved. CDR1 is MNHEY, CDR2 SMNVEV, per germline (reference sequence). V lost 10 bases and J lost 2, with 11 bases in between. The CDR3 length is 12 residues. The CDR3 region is CATKERNYGYTF. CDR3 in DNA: TGTGCCACCAAGGAGAGAAACTATGGCTACACCTTC.

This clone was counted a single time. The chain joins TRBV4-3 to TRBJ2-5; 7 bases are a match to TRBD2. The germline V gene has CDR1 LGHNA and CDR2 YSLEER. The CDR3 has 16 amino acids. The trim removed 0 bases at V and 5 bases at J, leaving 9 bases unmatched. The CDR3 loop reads CASSQDLPGGGETQYF. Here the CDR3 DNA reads TGCGCCAGCAGCCAAGATCTACCGGGAGGAGGGGAGACCCAGTACTTC.